A selection of T cell receptor beta chains follows, all from one sample in a study of T cell repertoires in cytomegalovirus infection. Each CDR3 protein is one row after TCRdb ran MiXCR on the reads. The sample holds around 740,000 distinct CDR3 sequences, 35% seen once. Source material: PBMCs. These receptors were collected from a human donor in good health (CMV status not recorded). Some clones in this sample may be carry-over from other donors' samples. CDR3s include the opening cysteine and the closing phenylalanine or tryptophan. A D gene is named only where the DNA matches it firmly. Clone size is not always given. Where it is, it says once, few, many or a class for expanded clones.

TRBD2	.	TRBJ2-1	TRBV20-1	CSAPSGGYNEQFF	TGCAGTGCCCCTAGCGGGGGCTACAATGAGCAGTTCTTC
.	.	TRBJ2-1	TRBV7-2	CASNAYNEQFF	TGTGCCAGCAACGCCTACAATGAGCAGTTCTTC
.	.	TRBJ2-2	TRBV5-6	CASRELFAGELFF	TGTGCCAGCAGGGAGTTATTCGCCGGGGAGCTGTTTTTT
.	.	TRBJ2-4	TRBV7-2	CASSLNSRKAKNIQYF	TGTGCCAGCAGCTTAAATTCTAGGAAAGCCAAAAACATTCAGTACTTC
.	.	TRBJ2-1	TRBV20-1	CSAKLPGLNEQFF	TGCAGTGCAAAGCTCCCAGGGCTCAATGAGCAGTTCTTC
.	.	TRBJ2-6	TRBV5-1	CASSSRGPSNSGANVLTF	TGCGCCAGCAGCTCGCGGGGTCCGAGTAATTCTGGGGCCAACGTCCTGACTTTC
.	once	TRBJ2-7	TRBV7-6	CASSREQGNYEQYF	TGTGCCAGCAGCAGGGAACAGGGAAACTACGAGCAGTACTTC
TRBD2	.	TRBJ2-1	TRBV20-1	CSARDRLQGGRYNEQFF	TGCAGTGCTAGAGATAGACTCCAGGGCGGGAGGTACAATGAGCAGTTCTTC
.	many	TRBJ2-3	TRBV27	CASRGDTQYF	TGTGCCAGCAGAGGGGATACGCAGTATTTT
.	.	TRBJ1-4	TRBV5-6	CASSFGVGEKLFF	TGTGCCAGCAGCTTTGGGGTAGGCGAAAAACTGTTTTTT
.	.	TRBJ2-2	TRBV7-8	CASSLGGPKRELFF	TGTGCCAGCAGCTTAGGGGGACCCAAGAGGGAGCTGTTTTTT
.	.	TRBJ2-5	TRBV20-1	CSASPGASDETQYF	TGCAGTGCTTCCCCCGGGGCTAGCGATGAGACCCAGTACTTC
TRBD2	few	TRBJ2-2	TRBV2	CASSRLAGADTGELFF	TGTGCCAGCAGCCGACTAGCGGGGGCCGACACCGGGGAGCTGTTTTTT
TRBD2	.	TRBJ2-3	TRBV6-5	CATKGLAGSGDTQYF	TGTGCCACCAAGGGACTAGCGGGAAGTGGGGATACGCAGTATTTT
TRBD1	few	TRBJ2-3	TRBV28	CASGFQGALRHTQYF	TGTGCCAGCGGGTTCCAGGGGGCCCTACGGCATACGCAGTATTTT
.	few	TRBJ1-5	TRBV11-2	CASSFVQDNQPQHF	TGTGCCAGCAGCTTCGTACAGGACAATCAGCCCCAGCATTTT
.	.	TRBJ2-2	TRBV7-2	CASSLTLASGELFF	TGTGCCAGCAGCTTAACGTTGGCATCCGGGGAGCTGTTTTTT
.	.	TRBJ2-7	TRBV10-3	CAISERRSYEQYF	TGTGCCATCAGTGAAAGGAGAAGCTACGAGCAGTACTTC
TRBD1	.	TRBJ2-3	TRBV10-3	CAISGQGAGTDTQYF	TGTGCCATCAGTGGACAGGGGGCCGGCACAGATACGCAGTATTTT
.	few	TRBJ2-3	TRBV7-3	CASSYAGRTDTQYF	TGTGCCAGCAGTTATGCAGGGCGCACAGATACGCAGTATTTT
.	.	TRBJ1-1	TRBV9	CASSVASEPFEAFF	TGTGCCAGCAGCGTAGCGTCAGAGCCATTTGAAGCTTTCTTT
.	few	TRBJ1-6	TRBV28	CASSLLESRIHF	TGTGCCAGCAGTTTATTAGAAAGTAGGATCCACTTT
.	.	TRBJ1-5	TRBV3-1	CASSQGRLGMPQHF	TGTGCCAGCAGCCAAGGACGGCTCGGGATGCCCCAGCATTTT
.	few	TRBJ1-4	TRBV28	CASRNRIRLEKLFF	TGTGCCAGCAGGAACCGGATCAGGCTTGAAAAACTGTTTTTT
.	many	TRBJ1-5	TRBV7-2	CASSLESNQPQHF	TGTGCCAGCAGCTTAGAGAGCAATCAGCCCCAGCATTTT
.	.	TRBJ1-1	TRBV24-1	CATSDSGRRNTEAFF	TGTGCCACCAGTGATTCGGGAAGGAGGAACACTGAAGCTTTCTTT
.	many	TRBJ2-1	TRBV7-2	CASSPLDIGEQFF	TGTGCCAGCAGCCCTTTAGACATCGGTGAGCAGTTCTTC
.	few	TRBJ2-6	TRBV6-6	CASGSTSSGANVLTF	TGTGCCAGCGGCTCGACAAGCTCTGGGGCCAACGTCCTGACTTTC
TRBD1	few	TRBJ1-4	TRBV7-8	CASSLARETGFGKLFF	TGTGCCAGCAGCTTAGCTCGGGAGACAGGGTTTGGAAAACTGTTTTTT
TRBD1	.	TRBJ1-6	TRBV10-2	CASRGQVGNSPLHF	TGCGCCAGCAGGGGACAGGTTGGCAATTCACCCCTCCACTTT
.	few	TRBJ2-5	TRBV7-2	CASSFPSVAETQYF	TGTGCCAGCAGCTTCCCGTCCGTCGCAGAGACCCAGTACTTC
.	few	TRBJ1-1	TRBV11-2	CASSSPTVMNTEAFF	TGTGCCAGCAGCTCCCCTACAGTGATGAACACTGAAGCTTTCTTT
.	.	TRBJ1-4	TRBV9	CASTRGMGEKLFF	TGTGCCAGCACTCGGGGGATGGGGGAAAAACTGTTTTTT
.	few	TRBJ2-5	TRBV7-2	CASSLAPGRIQETQYF	TGTGCCAGCAGCTTAGCCCCTGGGCGTATCCAAGAGACCCAGTACTTC
.	.	TRBJ1-1	TRBV5-1	CASSLRETNTEAFF	TGCGCCAGCAGCTTGAGGGAGACGAACACTGAAGCTTTCTTT
.	.	TRBJ1-5	TRBV15	CATSREAQASRNQPQHF	TGTGCCACCAGCAGAGAGGCACAGGCCTCGCGGAATCAGCCCCAGCATTTT
TRBD1	few	TRBJ1-1	TRBV7-8	CASSRDRDRGRNTEAFF	TGTGCCAGCAGCCGGGACCGGGACAGGGGGCGGAACACTGAAGCTTTCTTT
TRBD1	.	TRBJ2-1	TRBV7-6	CASSGVVRQGDNEQFF	TGTGCCAGCAGCGGGGTTGTGAGACAGGGGGACAATGAGCAGTTCTTC
.	many	TRBJ2-3	TRBV12-3/TRBV12-4	CASSLGTQYF	TGTGCCAGCAGTTTGGGTACGCAGTATTTT
.	.	TRBJ1-1	TRBV19	CASSLSRTCTEAFF	TGTGCCAGTAGTCTCTCCCGGACGTGTACTGAAGCTTTCTTT
.	.	TRBJ2-3	TRBV11-1	CASSLAGVVSTDTQYF	TGTGCCAGCAGTTTGGCAGGGGTCGTGAGCACAGATACGCAGTATTTT
TRBD1	.	TRBJ1-5	TRBV18	CASSLDRGRPSEPQHF	TGTGCCAGCTCACTGGACAGGGGAAGGCCTTCGGAGCCCCAGCATTTT
TRBD2	.	TRBJ2-4	TRBV12-3/TRBV12-4	CASSPLAGGTKNIQYF	TGTGCCAGCAGTCCCCTAGCGGGAGGAACCAAAAACATTCAGTACTTC
TRBD2	.	TRBJ2-1	TRBV19	CASSIQREGPGEQFF	TGTGCCAGTAGTATCCAGCGGGAGGGCCCGGGGGAGCAGTTCTTC
TRBD1	.	TRBJ1-5	TRBV4-1	CASSQATGDQPQHF	TGCGCCAGCAGCCAAGCGACAGGGGATCAGCCCCAGCATTTT
TRBD1	.	TRBJ2-6	TRBV7-3	CASSLPSTGESSGANVLTF	TGTGCCAGCAGCTTACCTTCGACAGGGGAGAGCTCTGGGGCCAACGTCCTGACTTTC
.	few	TRBJ1-1	TRBV10-2	CASKGTASEAFF	TGCGCCAGCAAAGGGACGGCGTCTGAAGCTTTCTTT
.	.	TRBJ1-4	TRBV25-1	CASSESRGAHNEKLFF	TGTGCCAGCAGTGAATCCCGCGGGGCCCATAATGAAAAACTGTTTTTT
.	many	TRBJ2-1	TRBV11-2	CASSLDPSPGNSYNEQFF	TGTGCCAGCAGCTTAGACCCTTCTCCGGGGAACTCCTACAATGAGCAGTTCTTC
.	.	TRBJ1-1	TRBV20-1	CSARVSPGRVTEAFF	TGCAGTGCTAGAGTAAGTCCAGGGAGGGTCACTGAAGCTTTCTTT
.	.	TRBJ1-2	TRBV29-1	CSVRSPYYYGYTF	TGCAGCGTTAGGTCCCCCTACTACTATGGCTACACCTTC